This is a list of T cell receptor beta chains from one sample in a study of blood T cell repertoires in COVID-19. The method was immunoSEQ multiplex PCR; TCRdb's version includes in-frame clones alone and lacks a portion of them. This table has 360,000 or so clones, roughly 87% appearing once. Sample: PBMCs or T cells enriched from blood (not recorded which). The source is a woman aged 25 to 39 who had recovered from COVID-19. Both conserved end residues are part of each CDR3. Each record gives: V gene, D gene, J gene, clone size, CDR3 DNA, CDR3 protein. The D gene is left open where the match is weak. Clone size is shown for a subset of rows, as once, few, many or a class of expanded clone.

TRBV5-1,TRBD2,TRBJ2-1,.,TGCGCCAGCAGCTTGGTAGGTAGCGGGAGCTCCTACAATGAGCAGTTCTTC,CASSLVGSGSSYNEQFF
TRBV4-1,TRBD2,TRBJ2-5,.,TGCGCCAGCAGCCAAGGGTTAGCGGGAGATACGGAGACCCAGTACTTC,CASSQGLAGDTETQYF
TRBV28,.,TRBJ1-4,.,TGTGCCAGCAGTTTCTGGGGAGCTAATGAAAAACTGTTTTTT,CASSFWGANEKLFF
TRBV29-1,.,TRBJ2-3,.,TGCAGCGTCGGACCGACTATGGCCACAGATACGCAGTATTTT,CSVGPTMATDTQYF
TRBV6-5,TRBD1,TRBJ1-2,.,TGTGCCAGCAGTACCTCAGGGGGCACTGGCTATGGCTACACCTTC,CASSTSGGTGYGYTF
TRBV27,TRBD1,TRBJ1-4,.,TGTGCCAGCAGTTTAGGGACAGGGGGGGAAAAACTGTTTTTT,CASSLGTGGEKLFF
TRBV7-9,TRBD1,TRBJ1-4,.,TGTGCCACCTCGGACAGGGGAGGTGAAAAACTGTTTTTT,CATSDRGGEKLFF
TRBV19,TRBD1,TRBJ2-1,.,TGTGCCAGTAGTACCGGGACAGGTGGCGCCTACAATGAGCAGTTCTTC,CASSTGTGGAYNEQFF
TRBV15,TRBD1,TRBJ2-5,.,TGTGCCACCAGCTTAGGGACAGGGACGGGAGAGACCCAGTACTTC,CATSLGTGTGETQYF
TRBV3-1/TRBV3-2,TRBD1,TRBJ1-2,.,TGTGCCAGCAGCCAAGGTACAGGGGTACCTAACTATGGCTACACCTTC,CASSQGTGVPNYGYTF
TRBV5-1,TRBD2,TRBJ2-7,.,TGCGCCAGCAGCTTGCTAGCGGGAGTCGGTTACGAGCAGTACTTC,CASSLLAGVGYEQYF
TRBV12-3/TRBV12-4,.,TRBJ1-2,.,TGTGCCAGCGGATCCAGGAACAACTATGGCTACACCTTC,CASGSRNNYGYTF
TRBV4-2,.,TRBJ1-4,.,TGTGCCAGCAGCCAGGCGGACAGAGCTAATGAAAAACTGTTTTTT,CASSQADRANEKLFF
TRBV19,TRBD2,TRBJ2-7,once,TGTGCCAGTAGTATAGTAGCGGGACGCGAGCAGTACTTC,CASSIVAGREQYF
TRBV6-5,.,TRBJ2-2,few,TGTGCCAGCAGTTACTCAATCGACAGGAACACCGGGGAGCTGTTTTTT,CASSYSIDRNTGELFF
TRBV19,.,TRBJ2-7,few,TGTGCCACCTCACCGGCGGGGGCGAGCTACGAGCAGTACTTC,CATSPAGASYEQYF
TRBV20-1,.,TRBJ1-5,.,TGCAGTGCTAGTCAGGGAAGGCTGCCCCAGCATTTT,CSASQGRLPQHF
TRBV19,TRBD1,TRBJ1-5,.,TGTGCCAGTAGTATATGGGGACAGGGTTTCCCCCAGCATTTT,CASSIWGQGFPQHF
TRBV9,TRBD1,TRBJ1-1,.,TGTGCCAGCAGCGGCGGGACAGGACGCGGAACTGAAGCTTTCTTT,CASSGGTGRGTEAFF
TRBV27,TRBD1,TRBJ1-2,.,TGTGCCAGCAGTCCCCGACAGGGTGGCTATGGCTACACCTTC,CASSPRQGGYGYTF
TRBV5-8,.,TRBJ2-1,.,TGTGCCAGCGGGTACAGCCGCTACAATGAGCAGTTCTTC,CASGYSRYNEQFF
TRBV2,.,TRBJ2-3,once,TGTGCCAGCAGTGAAGTACTTCATACGCAGTATTTT,CASSEVLHTQYF
TRBV3-1/TRBV3-2,TRBD1,TRBJ1-6,.,TGTGCCAGCAGCGAACCGGGACAGGGTCGAAATAATTCACCCCTCCACTTT,CASSEPGQGRNNSPLHF
TRBV19,TRBD2,TRBJ2-7,.,TGTGCCAGTAGGGGTGTAGCGGGCAGTCTCGAGCAGTACTTC,CASRGVAGSLEQYF
TRBV5-1,TRBD1,TRBJ2-6,.,TGCGCCAGCAGCCCAGGGACAGGGTTAACTGGGGCCAACGTCCTGACTTTC,CASSPGTGLTGANVLTF
TRBV2,.,TRBJ1-2,.,TGTGCCACTGGGGGAGGAGGAGGCTATGGCTACACCTTC,CATGGGGGYGYTF
TRBV19,.,TRBJ1-1,.,TGTGCCAGTAAAGGGGGTCAGGGTGGCTCTGAAGCTTTCTTT,CASKGGQGGSEAFF
TRBV27,.,TRBJ1-1,.,TGTGCCAGCAGTCTAACCTACGGGTTTGAAGCTTTCTTT,CASSLTYGFEAFF
TRBV10-3,TRBD1,TRBJ1-2,many,TGTGCCATCAGTTTGACAGGGGGTAACTATGGCTACACCTTC,CAISLTGGNYGYTF
TRBV30,.,TRBJ1-1,few,TGTGCCTGGAGTTACAGGGTGAACACTGAAGCTTTCTTT,CAWSYRVNTEAFF
TRBV10-3,.,TRBJ2-7,.,TGTGCCATCAGACGAGGCGGCAGGGTACCCGAGCAGTACTTC,CAIRRGGRVPEQYF
TRBV5-1,TRBD2,TRBJ2-1,.,TGCGCCAGCAGCCTTAGCGGGAGAAGGGACAATGAGCAGTTCTTC,CASSLSGRRDNEQFF
TRBV10-3,.,TRBJ1-1,.,TGTGCCATCAGTGAATCGGGATGGCTGAACACTGAAGCTTTCTTT,CAISESGWLNTEAFF
TRBV11-2,TRBD2,TRBJ2-3,.,TGTGCCAGCAGCTTGGGACTAGCGGCAGATACGCAGTATTTT,CASSLGLAADTQYF
TRBV10-1,TRBD1,TRBJ1-1,.,TGCGCCAGCAGTGAGGGACAGGGGCAGTGGTCTGAAGCTTTCTTT,CASSEGQGQWSEAFF
TRBV30,.,TRBJ1-3,.,TGTGCCTGGAGCCGGAGCTCTGGAAACACCATATATTTT,CAWSRSSGNTIYF
TRBV15,TRBD1,TRBJ2-1,few,TGTGCCACCAGCAGGAGACAGGGATTCGATGAGCAGTTCTTC,CATSRRQGFDEQFF
TRBV19,.,TRBJ2-2,few,TGTGCCAGTAGTATACGTGTCGGTAGCCCCACCGGGGAGCTGTTTTTT,CASSIRVGSPTGELFF
TRBV5-1,.,TRBJ1-3,.,TGCGCCAGCAGCTGGGGGCTCAGCTCTGGAAACACCATATATTTT,CASSWGLSSGNTIYF